This entry describes one T cell receptor (beta chain). This clonotype appeared many times. The antigen this receptor binds is unknown. Qualities for individual bases were not recorded, and no much larger clone is one base off. The data were obtained in a study of T cells in Graves' hyperthyroidism and ophthalmopathy (dated by TCRdb to the late 2010s). Some background on the complete study: Peripheral blood samples were taken at initial diagnosis, before any treatment was given. Whether ophthalmopathy could be predicted prospectively was tested in an independent validation cohort made up of roughly 19 hyperthyroidism patients plus 17 patients who later progressed to ophthalmopathy. For training and testing, the 100 or so patients in the discovery cohort were randomly divided in a 7:3 ratio. In addition, the study compared T-cell repertoires in thyroid tissue and in blood from five to seven Graves' hyperthyroidism patients. The paper describes TCR Vbeta CDR3 sequencing of about 140 peripheral blood samples, made up of some 42 ophthalmopathy patients, around 78 hyperthyroidism patients and about 17 progressor patients. To identify TCR V-J signatures that set the groups apart, the researchers used a discovery cohort of about a hundred patients, made up of 40 to 45 with Graves' ophthalmopathy and some 55 with stable Graves' hyperthyroidism. Once sampling was done, hyperthyroidism patients were given methimazole at a starting dose of 30 mg daily, whereas ophthalmopathy patients were given high-dose intravenous methylprednisolone.

Broader findings and caveats from the paper: In validation, the model predicted progression to ophthalmopathy with over 65% sensitivity and approximately 72% specificity, a median of about 6 months before onset. Most expanded thyroid clonotypes (frequency above 0.001) were also detected in blood, a finding suggesting that blood repertoires may reflect thyroid immune responses. Ophthalmopathy was separated from stable hyperthyroidism by a 13 V-J signature model, with over 85% sensitivity and roughly 81% specificity obtained in cross-validation and 80%/75% obtained in testing. No statistical method was used to set the sample size in advance, and investigators knew the group allocation.

The TCR beta CDR3 regions were amplified from RNA transcripts. A first-round RT-PCR of the TCR CDR3 used the HTBI primer set with the Qiagen OneStep RT-PCR kit. Libraries were constructed in a second round of multiplex PCR, after which size selection and purification were performed. Libraries were sequenced paired-end with 100 bp reads on an Illumina HiSeq2000. The study's processing was this. SOAPnuke was used to process the raw data, with reads discarded if the reads contained adapters or uncalled bases, had a mean Phred below 15, or lacked an exact constant-primer or identifier match. High-quality paired reads were merged with COPE v1.2.5, and unique nucleotide sequences were defined as clonotypes. MiTCR v1.1 was used to align clonotypes to the IMGT TRBV, TRBD and TRBJ reference segments. The analysis included only V-J combinations with a frequency above 0.0001, which together covered about 99% of the repertoires. A TCS score was defined as the ratio of F50 (clonal expansion) to E x V (chaos), with BLOSUM62-based TCRdist applied between CDR3 peptides within each V-J. Welch's t-statistics and random forest reduced 500 to 550 V-J features to 10 to 15, which were used in a naive Bayes classifier (R e1071). The raw public data were reprocessed by TCRdb itself: fastp quality trimming at Q25, MiXCR clonotype calling, in-frame beta chains only. Merged by CDR3 protein, the rows form single entries marked with the most common genes and DNA. The V and J calls shown here were made by TCRdb, not taken from the authors' results. In this sample the table shows approximately 430,000 distinct CDR3 sequences, less than 20% of which occur a single time. The top ten clonotypes cover roughly 8% of the sample.

Reading from cysteine to phenylalanine, the CDR3 counts 13 amino acids. The read is trimmed to its CDR3 DNA, 39 bases read in frame from base 1. Trimming costs V 8 bases and J 0 bases, and their ends lie 10 bases apart. CDR1 and CDR2 (SGHAT, FQNNGV) derive from the germline V gene. Graves' hyperthyroidism was defined as stable when no progression to ophthalmopathy occurred over 18 months of follow-up. Hyperthyroidism patients were aged 18 to 65 years and newly diagnosed, with disease duration of less than 2 months. Exclusion was applied to patients with uncontrolled infections, other autoimmune diseases, pregnancy or lactation. Clinical symptoms, serum thyroxine and TRAb, thyroid ultrasound, and orbital computed tomography formed the basis for the diagnoses. Ficoll-Paque density gradient centrifugation was used to isolate PBMCs from around 9.1 ml of fresh peripheral blood. Total RNA was extracted with Trizol reagent, and quality was checked on an Agilent 2100 Bioanalyzer.

Specimen: blood. This clonotype originated in a woman aged 18-35 years with Graves' hyperthyroidism. The chain employs TRBV11-2 and TRBJ1-1, with the D gene not clear enough to name. The DNA sequence is as follows: TGTGCCAGCGCCCGCTGGCTGAACACTGAAGCTTTCTTT. This is translated as CASARWLNTEAFF.